This T cell receptor beta chain is drawn from a study of PD-1 blockade in mismatch repair-deficient tumors. Stated time point: 10-day in vitro stimulation with candidate neoantigen peptide 4. Repertoires were generated with immunoSEQ multiplex PCR, while TCRdb's copy carries only in-frame clones and drops some. Here the sample spans some 14,000 clones, about 85% being singletons. V dropped 2 bases and J dropped 4 bases, with 14 bases sitting between them. CDR1 is MNHEY, CDR2 SVGAGI, per germline. This CDR3 has 15 amino acids. This clone was recorded only once. The target antigen is unknown. The TCR sequence derives from an adult with mismatch repair-deficient cancer. J is TRBJ1-1 and V is TRBV6-5, with a tentative D call TRBD1 (5 bases). This specimen consisted of cells cultured in vitro, obtained from a patient treated with pembrolizumab. For the CDR3, the DNA is TGTGCCAGCAGTTACAGTGCAGGGCGGGCCACTGAAGCTTTCTTT. Protein product: CASSYSAGRATEAFF.